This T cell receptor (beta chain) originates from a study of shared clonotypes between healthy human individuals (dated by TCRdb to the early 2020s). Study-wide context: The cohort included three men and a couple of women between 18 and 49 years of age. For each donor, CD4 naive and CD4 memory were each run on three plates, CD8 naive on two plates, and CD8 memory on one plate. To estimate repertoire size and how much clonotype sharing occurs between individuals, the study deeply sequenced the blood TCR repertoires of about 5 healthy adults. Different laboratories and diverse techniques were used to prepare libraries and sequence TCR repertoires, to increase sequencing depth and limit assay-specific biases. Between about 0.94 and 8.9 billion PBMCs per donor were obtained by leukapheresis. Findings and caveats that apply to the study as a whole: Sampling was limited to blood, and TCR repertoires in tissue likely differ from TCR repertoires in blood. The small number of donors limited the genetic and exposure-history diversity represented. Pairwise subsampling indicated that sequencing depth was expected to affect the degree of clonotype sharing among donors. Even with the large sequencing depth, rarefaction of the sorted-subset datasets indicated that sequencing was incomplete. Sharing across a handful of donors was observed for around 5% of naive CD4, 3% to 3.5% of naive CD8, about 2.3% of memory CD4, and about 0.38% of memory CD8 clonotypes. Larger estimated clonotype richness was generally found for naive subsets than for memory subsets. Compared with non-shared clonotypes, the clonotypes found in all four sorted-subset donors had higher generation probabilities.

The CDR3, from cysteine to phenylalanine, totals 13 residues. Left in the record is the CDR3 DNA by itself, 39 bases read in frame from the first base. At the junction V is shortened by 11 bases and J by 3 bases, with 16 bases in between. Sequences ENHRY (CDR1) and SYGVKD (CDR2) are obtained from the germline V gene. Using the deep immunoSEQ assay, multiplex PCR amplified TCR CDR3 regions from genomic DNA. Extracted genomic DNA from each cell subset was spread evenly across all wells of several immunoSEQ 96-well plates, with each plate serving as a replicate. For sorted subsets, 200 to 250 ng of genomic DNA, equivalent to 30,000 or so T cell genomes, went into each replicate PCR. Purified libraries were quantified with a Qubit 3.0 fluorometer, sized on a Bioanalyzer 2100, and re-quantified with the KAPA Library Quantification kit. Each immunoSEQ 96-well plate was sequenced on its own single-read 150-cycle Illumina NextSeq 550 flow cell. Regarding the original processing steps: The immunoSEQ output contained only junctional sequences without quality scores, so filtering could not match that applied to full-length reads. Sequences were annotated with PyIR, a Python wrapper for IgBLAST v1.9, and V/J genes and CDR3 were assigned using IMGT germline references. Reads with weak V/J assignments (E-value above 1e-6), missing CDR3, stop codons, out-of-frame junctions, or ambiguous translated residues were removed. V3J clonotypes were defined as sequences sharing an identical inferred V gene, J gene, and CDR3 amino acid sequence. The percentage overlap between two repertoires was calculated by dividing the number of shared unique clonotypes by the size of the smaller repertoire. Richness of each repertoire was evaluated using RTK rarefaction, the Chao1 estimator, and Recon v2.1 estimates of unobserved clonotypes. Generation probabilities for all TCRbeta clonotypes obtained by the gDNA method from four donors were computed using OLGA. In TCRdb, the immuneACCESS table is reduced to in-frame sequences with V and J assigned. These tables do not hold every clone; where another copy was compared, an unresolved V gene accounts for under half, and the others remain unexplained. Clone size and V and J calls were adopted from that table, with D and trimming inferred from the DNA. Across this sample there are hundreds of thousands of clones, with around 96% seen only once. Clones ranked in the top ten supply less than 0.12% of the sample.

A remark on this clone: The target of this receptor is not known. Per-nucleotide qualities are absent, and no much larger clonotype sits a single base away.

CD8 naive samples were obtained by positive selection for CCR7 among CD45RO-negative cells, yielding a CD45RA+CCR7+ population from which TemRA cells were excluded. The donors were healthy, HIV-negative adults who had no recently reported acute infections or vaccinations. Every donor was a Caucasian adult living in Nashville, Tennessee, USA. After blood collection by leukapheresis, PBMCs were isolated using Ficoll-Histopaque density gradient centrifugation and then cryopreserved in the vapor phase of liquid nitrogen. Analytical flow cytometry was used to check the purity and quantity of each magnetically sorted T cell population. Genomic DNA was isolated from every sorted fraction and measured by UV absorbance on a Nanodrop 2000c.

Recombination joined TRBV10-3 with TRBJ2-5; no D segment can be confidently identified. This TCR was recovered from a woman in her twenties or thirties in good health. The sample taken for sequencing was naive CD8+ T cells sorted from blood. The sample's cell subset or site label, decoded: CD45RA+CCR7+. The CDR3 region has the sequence CAPRRGSKETQYF. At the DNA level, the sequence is TGTGCCCCCCGGAGAGGCAGCAAAGAGACCCAGTACTTC.